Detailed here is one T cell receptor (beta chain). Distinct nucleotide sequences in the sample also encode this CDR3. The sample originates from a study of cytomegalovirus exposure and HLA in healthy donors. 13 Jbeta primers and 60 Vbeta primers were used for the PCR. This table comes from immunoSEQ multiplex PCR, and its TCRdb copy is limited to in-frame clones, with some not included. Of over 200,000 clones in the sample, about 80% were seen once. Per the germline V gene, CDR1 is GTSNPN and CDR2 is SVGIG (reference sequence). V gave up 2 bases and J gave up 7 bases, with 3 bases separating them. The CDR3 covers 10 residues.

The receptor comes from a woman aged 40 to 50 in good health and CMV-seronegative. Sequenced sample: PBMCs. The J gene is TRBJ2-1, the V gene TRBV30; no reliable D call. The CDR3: CAWSHNEQFF. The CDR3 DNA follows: TGTGCCTGGAGTCATAATGAGCAGTTCTTC.